The source of this T cell receptor beta chain is a study of control samples from healthy donors and cancer patients. This CDR3 spans 16 amino acids. V dropped 0 bases and J dropped 6; count of bases not matched to a gene: 7. Germline V gene lookup returns CDR1 MDHEN and CDR2 SYDVKM. Profiling relied on immunoSEQ multiplex PCR, and the TCRdb table lists in-frame clones only, not all of them. The profile shows about 69,000 clones, about four fifths of them singletons. This clone occurred once. The J gene is TRBJ2-1, the V gene TRBV28; 8 bases align to TRBD2. Sequencing used PBMCs. This clonotype was obtained from a woman aged 50 to 60 with lung cancer. CDR3 sequence: CASSLWGGTRGNEQFF. The CDR3 region has the DNA TGTGCCAGCAGTTTATGGGGCGGGACTAGGGGCAATGAGCAGTTCTTC.